This T cell receptor (beta chain) was obtained from a study of siplizumab effects on memory and regulatory T cells (dated by TCRdb to between 2019 and 2020). With respect to the entire study: The study looked at the effect of siplizumab, an anti-CD2 antibody, on alloreactive T-cell subsets in allogeneic mixed lymphocyte reactions made from human PBMCs.

Libraries were prepared through the immunoSEQ multiplex PCR assay. Around 9.9 x 10^4 TCR templates per sample were assayed by the deep sequencing platform. Genomic DNA extracted from sorted T cells was used for TCRbeta CDR3 sequencing. Concerning the study's data processing: The R programming language was used for clonal analysis of TCRbeta CDR3 data. Unstimulated samples were compared with post-reaction CFSE-low samples to define alloreactive CD4+ and CD8+ clones. Alloreactive CD4+ clones were assigned to regulatory or non-regulatory origin by matching sequences to sorted unstimulated Treg and non-Treg repertoires. Held by TCRdb, this immuneACCESS table contains in-frame sequences only and omits some clones. Under half of the omission traces to an unresolved V gene where checked; the cause of the rest is unknown. That table is the source of V, J and clone size, and D and trimming were worked out from the DNA. In this sample the table shows approximately 50,000 clones, about 93% of which occur a single time. Jointly, the top ten make up about a sixth of the sample.

Sorted unstimulated T cells and proliferating T cells recovered from mixed lymphocyte reactions underwent TCRbeta CDR3 sequencing. Fresh whole blood from ten HLA-typed healthy donors was used as the source from which PBMCs were isolated. As regards this clone: Its antigen is unknown. Per-base quality was not reported, and no clone a single base away is much larger than it.

Study-wide conclusions, independent of this receptor: Sequences below about 10^-5 frequency were poorly captured, so only a minor fraction of alloreactive clones could be mapped to unstimulated subsets. Greater diversity appeared to be present in unstimulated naive T cells than in memory T cells, and a substantial contribution to the alloresponse seemed to be made by naive cells. For roughly 80-95% of proliferating CD4+ or CD8+ clones, no naive or memory phenotype could be assigned. The cumulative frequency of alloreactive sequences traceable to unstimulated CD4+ memory T cells was significantly reduced by siplizumab. The suppressive function of proliferating Tregs from siplizumab cultures was not functionally confirmed. In reactions with siplizumab, an average of approximately 69% of mappable alloreactive CD4+ clones were Treg-derived, compared with 25% to 30% in control reactions.

Between the V and J ends, shortened by 0 bases and 7 bases respectively, the junction contains 16 bases. CDR1 and CDR2 were assigned from the germline V gene as SGDLS and YYNGEE. The CDR3 goes from the cysteine to the phenylalanine over 16 residues. The kept DNA is CDR3 alone, 48 bases in frame from the first base. The sample comprised CD8+ T cells sorted from blood. The receptor comes from a human donor in good health. Recombination connected TRBV9 to TRBJ2-2, and possibly TRBD2, on 5 matching bases. The DNA sequence is TGTGCCAGCAGCGTAGGATCCGCCGGGGTCGTCGGGGAGCTGTTTTTT. Translated, it reads CASSVGSAGVVGELFF.